The 15 T cell receptor beta chains below come from one sample, sequenced in a study of CD4+ T cells in melanoma. Sequencing was performed with immunoSEQ multiplex PCR; in TCRdb, only in-frame clones are kept and a portion is missing. This sample has 15,000 to 20,000 clones, with approximately 84% found just once. The sample was cells from a culture (not recorded whether cultured in vitro). The origin of the receptors is a human donor with melanoma.

The J gene is TRBJ2-4, the V gene TRBV9, with TRBD2 matching 10 bases. In germline, CDR1 is SGDLS, CDR2 YYNGEE. CDR3 length: 16 residues. V was pared by 4 bases and J by 0 bases, with 4 bases of the junction left unmatched. Here the CDR3 reads CASSPRLAGAKNIQYF. CDR3 bases: TGTGCCAGCAGCCCCAGACTAGCGGGAGCCAAAAACATTCAGTACTTC.

The rearrangement joins TRBV5-4 to TRBJ2-6; 8 nucleotides match TRBD1. The CDR3 is 19 residues long. The germline V gene encodes CDR1 SGHNT and CDR2 YYREEE (reference sequence). The V and J ends lost 2 bases and 0 bases, in that order; junction bases with no gene match: 10. CDR3 sequence reads: CASSLDRQGRDSGANVLTF. DNA for the CDR3: TGTGCCAGCAGCTTAGATAGACAGGGGAGAGACTCTGGGGCCAACGTCCTGACTTTC.

In its sample, this clone was seen once. J is TRBJ2-7 and V is TRBV10-3, with D perhaps given as TRBD1 or TRBD2 (6 bases each). This CDR3 contains 14 residues. The ends were cut back, 6 bases at V and 1 base at J, with 13 bases in the middle. Looked up from germline, CDR1 is ENHRY and CDR2 is SYGVKD. CDR3 DNA sequence: TGTGCCATCAGAGAGACGGGGGCATCCTACGAGCAGTACTTC. Translating gives CAIRETGASYEQYF.

This clone was seen a handful of times. The rearrangement links TRBV6-1 to TRBJ1-5, with D possibly TRBD1 on 5 matching bases. Looked up from germline, CDR1 is MNHNS and CDR2 is SASEGT. V shed 4 bases and J shed 2 bases, with 15 bases lying between them. The CDR3 has 16 amino acids. The CDR3 is CASSVNWGGGNQPQHF. The CDR3 DNA sequence: TGTGCCAGCAGTGTGAACTGGGGCGGTGGCAATCAGCCCCAGCATTTT.

The rearrangement uses TRBV7-3 and TRBJ2-3, with D perhaps assigned TRBD1 or TRBD2 (5 bases each). Trimming cost V 0 bases and J 1 base, with 5 bases left between them. From germline, CDR1 is SGHTA and CDR2 FQGTGA. This CDR3 contains 14 residues. CDR3 protein: CASSLTGGTDTQYF. The DNA for the CDR3 is TGTGCCAGCAGCTTAACGGGGGGCACAGATACGCAGTATTTT.

This chain connects TRBV7-6 to TRBJ2-7, with D tentatively TRBD2 (6 bases). V was trimmed by 5 bases and J by 6 bases, leaving 14 bases between them. This CDR3 is 13 amino acids long. CDR1 is SGHVS, CDR2 FNYEAQ, per germline. The CDR3 loop reads CASSIGTPSEQYF. The CDR3 nucleotides read TGTGCCAGCAGCATTGGGACTCCCTCCGAGCAGTACTTC.

The V and J genes are TRBV5-1 and TRBJ2-5; D might be TRBD2 (6 bases). CDR3 length: 14 residues. Germline CDR1 SGHRS, CDR2 YFSETQ. Trimming left V 2 bases short and J 4 bases short, with 12 bases between. In DNA, the CDR3 is TGCGCCAGCAGCTTCGGGGGATCTGGAGAGACCCAGTACTTC. It yields the protein CASSFGGSGETQYF.

V gene TRBV5-6 combines with J gene TRBJ2-6; a possible D gene is TRBD2 (6 bases). Germline V gene lookup returns CDR1 SGHDT and CDR2 YYEEEE. Trimming cost V 6 bases and J 4 bases, with 14 bases left between them. The CDR3 is made up of 15 amino acids. CDR3 bases: TGTGCCAGCACCATGTTGGGGGGAGGGGCCAACGTCCTGACTTTC. This gives the protein CASTMLGGGANVLTF. The whole variable domain, filled in from reference TRBV5-6 and TRBJ2-6, reads DAGVTQSPTHLIKTRGQQVTLRCSPKSGHDTVSWYQQALGQGPQFIFQYYEEEERQRGNFPDRFSGHQFPNYSSELNVNALLLGDSALYLCASTMLGGGANVLTFGAGSRLTVL.

The chain joins TRBV5-1 to TRBJ2-7; 8 nucleotides align to TRBD1. The length of the CDR3 is 13 residues. With V trimmed by 3 bases and J by 6 bases, 5 bases remained unmatched. Germline V CDR1 and CDR2: SGHRS, YFSETQ. CDR3 coding DNA: TGCGCCAGCAGCTGGGAACAGGGGGTCGAGCAGTACTTC. Protein: CASSWEQGVEQYF. The full variable domain, its missing parts supplied by reference TRBV5-1 and TRBJ2-7, is KAGVTQTPRYLIKTRGQQVTLSCSPISGHRSVSWYQQTPGQGLQFLFEYFSETQRNKGNFPGRFSGRQFSNSRSEMNVSTLELGDSALYLCASSWEQGVEQYFGPGTRLTVT.

This sequence joins TRBV4-2 and TRBJ2-5, with 8 bases identical to TRBD1. CDR1 and CDR2 (germline): LGHNA, YNFKEQ. This CDR3 is built from 15 residues. V was pared by 4 bases and J by 5 bases, with 9 bases of the junction left unmatched. Here the CDR3 reads CASSLQGGTGETQYF. CDR3 bases: TGTGCCAGCAGCCTACAGGGGGGAACCGGGGAGACCCAGTACTTC.

This chain connects TRBV9 to TRBJ2-2; TRBD1 might be the D (6 bases). Per the germline V gene, CDR1 is SGDLS and CDR2 is YYNGEE. Trimming took 0 bases from V and 6 from J, leaving 12 bases between them. The CDR3 has 15 amino acids. This chain's CDR3 is CASSVAGASAGELFF. In nucleotides, the CDR3 is TGTGCCAGCAGCGTAGCAGGGGCTTCCGCCGGGGAGCTGTTTTTT.

This rearrangement joins TRBV9 to TRBJ1-6, with unresolved D. Germline CDR1 SGDLS, CDR2 YYNGEE. This CDR3 has 14 amino acids. The ends were cut back, 4 bases at V and 13 bases at J, with 18 bases in the middle. CDR3 nucleotide sequence: TGTGCCAGCAGCCCTTACACGTGGGGTTCGCCCCTCCACTTT. It translates to CASSPYTWGSPLHF.

The rearrangement links TRBV29-1 to TRBJ2-1, with a possible D match to TRBD2 (6 bases). Trimming shortened V by 0 bases and J by 8 bases, and 8 bases separated the two germline ends. Germline V gene sequence: CDR1 SQVTM, CDR2 ANQGSEA. The CDR3 consists of 12 residues. CDR3 bases: TGCAGCGTTGAAGACGGAGGGGATGAGCAGTTCTTC. Its protein product is CSVEDGGDEQFF.

The gene calls are TRBV11-1 and TRBJ1-6; D is unclear. V lost 3 bases and J lost 5, with 8 bases in between. From germline, CDR1 is SGHAT and CDR2 FQDESV (reference sequence). The CDR3 runs to 14 residues. For the CDR3, the DNA is TGTGCCAGCAGCTTTCGCCAAGATAATTCACCCCTCCACTTT. Its translation: CASSFRQDNSPLHF.

This chain joins TRBV7-9 and TRBJ2-7; no clear D. The V gene's germline CDR1 is SEHNR and CDR2 FQNEAQ (reference sequence). The CDR3 extends over 16 amino acids. The germline V and J ends were trimmed by 5 bases and 0 bases, with 17 bases remaining between them. CDR3 bases: TGTGCCAGCAGCCATAATAGCTTACTCTTCTCCTACGAGCAGTACTTC. Translating it yields CASSHNSLLFSYEQYF.